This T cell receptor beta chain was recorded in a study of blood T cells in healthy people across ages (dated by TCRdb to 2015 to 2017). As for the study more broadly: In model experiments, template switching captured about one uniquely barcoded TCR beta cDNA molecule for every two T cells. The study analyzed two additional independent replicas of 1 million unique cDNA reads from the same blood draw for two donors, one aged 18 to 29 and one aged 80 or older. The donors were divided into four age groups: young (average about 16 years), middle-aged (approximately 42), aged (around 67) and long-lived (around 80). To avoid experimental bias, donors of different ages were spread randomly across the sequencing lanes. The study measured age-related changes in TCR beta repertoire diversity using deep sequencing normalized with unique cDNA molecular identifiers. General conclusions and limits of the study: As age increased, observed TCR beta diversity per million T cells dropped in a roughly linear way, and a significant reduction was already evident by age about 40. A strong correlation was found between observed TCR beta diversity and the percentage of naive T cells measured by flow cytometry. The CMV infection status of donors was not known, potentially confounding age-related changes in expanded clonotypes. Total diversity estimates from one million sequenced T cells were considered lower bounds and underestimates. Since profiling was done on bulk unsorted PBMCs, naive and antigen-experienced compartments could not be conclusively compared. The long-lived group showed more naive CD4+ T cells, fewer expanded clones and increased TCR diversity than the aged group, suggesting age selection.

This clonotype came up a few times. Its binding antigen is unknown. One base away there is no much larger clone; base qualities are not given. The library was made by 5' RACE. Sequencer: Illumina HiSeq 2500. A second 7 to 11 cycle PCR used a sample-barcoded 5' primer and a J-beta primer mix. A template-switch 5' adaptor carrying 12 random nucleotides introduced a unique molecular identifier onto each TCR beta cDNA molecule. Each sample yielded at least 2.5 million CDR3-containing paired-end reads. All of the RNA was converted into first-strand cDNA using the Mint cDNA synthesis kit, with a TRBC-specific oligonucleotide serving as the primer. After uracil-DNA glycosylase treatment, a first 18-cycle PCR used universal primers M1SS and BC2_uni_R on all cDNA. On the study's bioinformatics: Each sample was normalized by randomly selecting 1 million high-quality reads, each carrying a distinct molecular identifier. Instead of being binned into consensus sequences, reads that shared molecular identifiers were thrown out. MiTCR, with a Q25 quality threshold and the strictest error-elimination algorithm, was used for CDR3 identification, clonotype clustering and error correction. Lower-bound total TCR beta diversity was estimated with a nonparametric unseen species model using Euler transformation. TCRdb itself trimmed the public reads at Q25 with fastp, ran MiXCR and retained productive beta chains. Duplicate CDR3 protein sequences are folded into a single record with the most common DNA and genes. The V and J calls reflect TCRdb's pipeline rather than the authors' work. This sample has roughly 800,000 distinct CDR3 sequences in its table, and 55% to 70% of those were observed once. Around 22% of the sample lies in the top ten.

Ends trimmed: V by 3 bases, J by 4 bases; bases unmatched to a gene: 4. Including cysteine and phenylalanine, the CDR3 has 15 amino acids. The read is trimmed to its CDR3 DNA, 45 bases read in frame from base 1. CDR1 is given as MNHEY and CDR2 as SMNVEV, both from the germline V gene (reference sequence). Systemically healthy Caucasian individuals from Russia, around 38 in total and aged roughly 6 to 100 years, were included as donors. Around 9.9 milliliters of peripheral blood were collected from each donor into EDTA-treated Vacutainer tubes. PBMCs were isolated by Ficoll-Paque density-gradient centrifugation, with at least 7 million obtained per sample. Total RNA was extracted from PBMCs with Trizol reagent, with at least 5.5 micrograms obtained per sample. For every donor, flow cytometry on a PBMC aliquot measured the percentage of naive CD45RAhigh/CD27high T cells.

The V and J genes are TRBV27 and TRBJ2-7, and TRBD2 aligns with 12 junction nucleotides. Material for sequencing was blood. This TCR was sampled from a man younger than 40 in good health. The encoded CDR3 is CASSFLAGGPYEQYF. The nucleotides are TGTGCCAGCAGTTTTCTAGCGGGAGGGCCATACGAGCAGTACTTC.